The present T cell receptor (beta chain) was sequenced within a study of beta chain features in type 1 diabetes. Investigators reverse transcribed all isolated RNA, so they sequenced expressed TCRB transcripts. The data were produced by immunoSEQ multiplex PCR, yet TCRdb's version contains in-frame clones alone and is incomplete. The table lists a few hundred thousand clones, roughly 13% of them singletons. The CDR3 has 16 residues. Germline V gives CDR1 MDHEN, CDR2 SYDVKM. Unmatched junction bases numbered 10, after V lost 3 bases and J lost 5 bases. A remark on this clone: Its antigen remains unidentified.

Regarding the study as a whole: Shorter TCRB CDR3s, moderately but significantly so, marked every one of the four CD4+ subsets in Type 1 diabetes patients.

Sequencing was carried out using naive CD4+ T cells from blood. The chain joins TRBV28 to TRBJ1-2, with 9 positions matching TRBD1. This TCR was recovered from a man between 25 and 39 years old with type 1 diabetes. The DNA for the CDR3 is TGTGCCAGCAGTTTCCCGGACAGGGGCTCGAGATATGGCTACACCTTC. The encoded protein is CASSFPDRGSRYGYTF.